This T cell receptor beta chain comes out of a study of OX40 agonist ivuxolimab in advanced cancers. With 3 bases clipped from V and 2 bases from J, the junction kept 6 bases outside the gene matches. The CDR3 consists of 15 residues. Germline V gene data show CDR1 as SEHNR and CDR2 as FQNEAQ (reference sequence). Some clones are missing from TCRdb's copy, which holds only in-frame ones; the method was immunoSEQ multiplex PCR. The sample shows about 41,000 clones, 75% to 90% of them seen only once. The V gene is TRBV7-9, the J gene TRBJ2-5; 7 bases match TRBD2. The TCR was taken from an adult with an advanced solid tumor such as melanoma, head and neck, liver or kidney cancer. The sample in question was CD4+ or CD8+ T cells sorted from blood, obtained in a trial of the OX40 agonist ivuxolimab. The CDR3 nucleotides are TGTGCCAGCAGCTTGGGCGGGAGCCATCAAGAGACCCAGTACTTC. It translates to CASSLGGSHQETQYF.